The rows below give T cell receptor beta chains drawn from one sample of a study of identical twins' blood T cells. TCRdb itself ran the 5' RACE reads through MiXCR, one entry per CDR3 protein. Of roughly 340,000 distinct CDR3 sequences detected, roughly 31% appear once; the ten largest clones hold roughly 6.1%. Material for sequencing was PBMCs. All receptors derive from a woman aged 18 to 55 in good health. Both conserved end residues are part of each CDR3. Fields, in order: D gene, J gene, clone size, V gene, CDR3 protein, CDR3 DNA. A D gene is named only where the DNA matches it firmly. Size is stated for part of the rows, as once, few or many counts, or as a class when the clone is expanded.

d_gene: -
j_gene: TRBJ1-5
abundance: -
v_gene: TRBV9
CDR3aa: CASSGNRSGNQPQHF
CDR3nt: TGTGCCAGCAGCGGAAACAGGTCGGGCAATCAGCCCCAGCATTTT

d_gene: -
j_gene: TRBJ1-2
abundance: -
v_gene: TRBV19
CDR3aa: CASSISTLGGYTF
CDR3nt: TGTGCCAGTAGTATTAGCACGTTAGGTGGCTACACCTTC

d_gene: -
j_gene: TRBJ2-3
abundance: -
v_gene: TRBV7-2
CDR3aa: CASSLAGAGDTQYF
CDR3nt: TGTGCCAGCAGCTTAGCTGGGGCCGGAGATACGCAGTATTTT

d_gene: -
j_gene: TRBJ1-3
abundance: -
v_gene: TRBV13
CDR3aa: CASSLTSGNTIHF
CDR3nt: TGTGCCAGCAGCTTGACCTCTGGAAACACCATACATTTT

d_gene: -
j_gene: TRBJ2-6
abundance: few
v_gene: TRBV13
CDR3aa: CASGQRYSGANVLTF
CDR3nt: TGTGCCAGCGGGCAACGTTACTCTGGGGCCAACGTCCTGACTTTC

d_gene: -
j_gene: TRBJ2-2
abundance: -
v_gene: TRBV6-6
CDR3aa: CASSPPDGGELFF
CDR3nt: TGTGCCAGCAGTCCCCCCGATGGCGGGGAGCTGTTTTTT

d_gene: -
j_gene: TRBJ2-5
abundance: few
v_gene: TRBV20-1
CDR3aa: CSAVKGTQYF
CDR3nt: TGCAGTGCTGTGAAAGGTACCCAGTACTTC

d_gene: TRBD1
j_gene: TRBJ1-6
abundance: few
v_gene: TRBV7-2
CDR3aa: CASSLRTGNSPLHF
CDR3nt: TGTGCCAGCAGCTTAAGGACAGGGAATTCACCCCTCCACTTT

d_gene: TRBD1
j_gene: TRBJ2-7
abundance: -
v_gene: TRBV13
CDR3aa: CASSYGTGGPYEQYF
CDR3nt: TGTGCCAGCAGCTATGGGACAGGGGGTCCCTACGAGCAGTACTTC

d_gene: -
j_gene: TRBJ1-3
abundance: few
v_gene: TRBV6-5
CDR3aa: CAGSYSFGGRGNTIYF
CDR3nt: TGTGCCGGCAGTTACTCGTTTGGTGGGCGTGGAAACACCATATATTTT

d_gene: -
j_gene: TRBJ1-2
abundance: few
v_gene: TRBV4-3
CDR3aa: CASSQDFGRQGNYGYTF
CDR3nt: TGCGCCAGCAGCCAAGATTTTGGAAGGCAGGGGAACTATGGCTACACCTTC

d_gene: -
j_gene: TRBJ2-3
abundance: few
v_gene: TRBV3-1
CDR3aa: CASSQGTEFRTQYF
CDR3nt: TGTGCCAGCAGCCAAGGAACAGAATTTCGGACGCAGTATTTT

d_gene: -
j_gene: TRBJ2-1
abundance: -
v_gene: TRBV7-9
CDR3aa: CASSPGFSYNEQFF
CDR3nt: TGTGCCAGCAGCCCGGGTTTCTCCTACAATGAGCAGTTCTTC

d_gene: -
j_gene: TRBJ2-1
abundance: -
v_gene: TRBV20-1
CDR3aa: CSAARGELYNEQFF
CDR3nt: TGCAGTGCCGCCCGGGGCGAACTATACAATGAGCAGTTCTTC

d_gene: -
j_gene: TRBJ2-2
abundance: -
v_gene: TRBV24-1
CDR3aa: CAVEPGNTGELFF
CDR3nt: TGTGCCGTCGAACCCGGGAACACCGGGGAGCTGTTTTTT

d_gene: TRBD1
j_gene: TRBJ1-1
abundance: -
v_gene: TRBV28
CDR3aa: CASSELDRPHTEAFF
CDR3nt: TGTGCCAGCAGCGAGCTGGACAGGCCACACACTGAAGCTTTCTTT

d_gene: -
j_gene: TRBJ2-1
abundance: -
v_gene: TRBV13
CDR3aa: CASSFGLARNEQFF
CDR3nt: TGTGCCAGCAGCTTCGGCCTAGCGCGCAATGAGCAGTTCTTC

d_gene: -
j_gene: TRBJ1-1
abundance: -
v_gene: TRBV7-2
CDR3aa: CASSLEAALLNTEAFF
CDR3nt: TGTGCCAGCAGCTTAGAGGCAGCCTTACTGAACACTGAAGCTTTCTTT

d_gene: -
j_gene: TRBJ1-5
abundance: -
v_gene: TRBV29-1
CDR3aa: CSVETGTDNRGPQHF
CDR3nt: TGCAGCGTTGAAACCGGGACGGACAACCGAGGGCCCCAGCATTTT

d_gene: -
j_gene: TRBJ1-1
abundance: -
v_gene: TRBV5-1
CDR3aa: CASSYGQGTEAFF
CDR3nt: TGTGCCAGCAGTTACGGGCAGGGGACTGAAGCTTTCTTT

d_gene: -
j_gene: TRBJ2-7
abundance: many
v_gene: TRBV11-3
CDR3aa: CASSSHRLSYEQYF
CDR3nt: TGTGCCAGCAGCTCGCACAGACTCTCCTACGAGCAGTACTTC

d_gene: -
j_gene: TRBJ2-1
abundance: few
v_gene: TRBV10-3
CDR3aa: CAISASPPSSGGNEQFF
CDR3nt: TGTGCCATCAGTGCGAGCCCCCCTAGCTCGGGCGGCAATGAGCAGTTCTTC

d_gene: -
j_gene: TRBJ2-3
abundance: -
v_gene: TRBV14
CDR3aa: CASSRRGPADTQYF
CDR3nt: TGTGCCAGCAGCCGGAGAGGTCCCGCAGATACGCAGTATTTT

d_gene: TRBD1
j_gene: TRBJ1-5
abundance: few
v_gene: TRBV10-3
CDR3aa: CAAVGQVNQPQHF
CDR3nt: TGTGCCGCAGTCGGACAGGTCAATCAGCCCCAGCATTTT

d_gene: TRBD2
j_gene: TRBJ2-1
abundance: once
v_gene: TRBV5-1
CDR3aa: CASSFPPLQRGYSDEQFF
CDR3nt: TGCGCCAGCAGCTTCCCCCCACTCCAGCGGGGGTATTCGGATGAGCAGTTCTTC

d_gene: -
j_gene: TRBJ1-2
abundance: -
v_gene: TRBV12-5
CDR3aa: CASGPPGALYGYTF
CDR3nt: TGTGCTAGTGGCCCTCCTGGGGCTCTCTATGGCTACACCTTC

d_gene: TRBD1
j_gene: TRBJ1-1
abundance: -
v_gene: TRBV29-1
CDR3aa: CSVLNTGTGVTEAFF
CDR3nt: TGCAGCGTCCTAAATACCGGGACAGGGGTAACTGAAGCTTTCTTT

d_gene: TRBD1
j_gene: TRBJ1-2
abundance: -
v_gene: TRBV5-1
CDR3aa: CASSPGQVGYGYTF
CDR3nt: TGCGCCAGCAGCCCGGGACAGGTTGGCTATGGCTACACCTTC

d_gene: -
j_gene: TRBJ2-7
abundance: many
v_gene: TRBV11-2
CDR3aa: CASSVQLTYEQYF
CDR3nt: TGTGCCAGCAGCGTACAATTAACCTACGAGCAGTACTTC

d_gene: TRBD1
j_gene: TRBJ1-1
abundance: many
v_gene: TRBV2
CDR3aa: CASLRGTNTEAFF
CDR3nt: TGTGCCAGCCTCAGGGGGACGAACACTGAAGCTTTCTTT

d_gene: -
j_gene: TRBJ2-7
abundance: few
v_gene: TRBV18
CDR3aa: CASSGNTAVEYF
CDR3nt: TGTGCCAGCTCAGGAAACACGGCCGTAGAGTACTTC

d_gene: -
j_gene: TRBJ1-1
abundance: -
v_gene: TRBV27
CDR3aa: CASSLYLGRGAFF
CDR3nt: TGTGCCAGCAGTTTATATTTGGGCAGGGGAGCTTTCTTT

d_gene: -
j_gene: TRBJ2-5
abundance: -
v_gene: TRBV2
CDR3aa: CACGPETQYF
CDR3nt: TGTGCCTGCGGACCTGAGACCCAGTACTTC

d_gene: -
j_gene: TRBJ1-2
abundance: -
v_gene: TRBV5-1
CDR3aa: CASSFTSRGQSLYGYTF
CDR3nt: TGCGCCAGCAGCTTTACCAGCCGCGGACAGTCTCTCTATGGCTACACCTTC

d_gene: -
j_gene: TRBJ1-4
abundance: -
v_gene: TRBV20-1
CDR3aa: CSALWGGLGEKLFF
CDR3nt: TGCAGTGCACTTTGGGGAGGGCTGGGTGAAAAACTGTTTTTT

d_gene: -
j_gene: TRBJ2-2
abundance: -
v_gene: TRBV19
CDR3aa: CASSGFQTGEGTGELFF
CDR3nt: TGTGCCAGTAGTGGCTTCCAAACAGGGGAGGGCACCGGGGAGCTGTTTTTT

d_gene: -
j_gene: TRBJ2-3
abundance: -
v_gene: TRBV7-2
CDR3aa: CASSSNWDTQYF
CDR3nt: TGTGCCAGCAGCTCCAATTGGGATACGCAGTATTTT

d_gene: -
j_gene: TRBJ1-1
abundance: few
v_gene: TRBV5-1
CDR3aa: CASSLAPRVTEAFF
CDR3nt: TGCGCCAGCAGCTTGGCACCTCGTGTCACTGAAGCTTTCTTT

d_gene: TRBD2
j_gene: TRBJ2-7
abundance: -
v_gene: TRBV11-2
CDR3aa: CASSSGLAGYEQYF
CDR3nt: TGTGCCAGCAGCTCGGGACTAGCGGGCTACGAGCAGTACTTC

d_gene: -
j_gene: TRBJ2-2
abundance: few
v_gene: TRBV29-1
CDR3aa: CSVRLVFSGELFF
CDR3nt: TGCAGCGTCAGACTAGTATTCTCCGGGGAGCTGTTTTTT

d_gene: TRBD2
j_gene: TRBJ2-1
abundance: few
v_gene: TRBV7-9
CDR3aa: CASSLVGAGYNEQFF
CDR3nt: TGTGCCAGCAGCTTAGTAGGAGCGGGGTACAATGAGCAGTTCTTC

d_gene: -
j_gene: TRBJ1-4
abundance: few
v_gene: TRBV18
CDR3aa: CASFENRVNEKLFF
CDR3nt: TGTGCCAGCTTCGAAAACAGGGTTAATGAAAAACTGTTTTTT

d_gene: TRBD2
j_gene: TRBJ2-3
abundance: few
v_gene: TRBV2
CDR3aa: CASGGLAGTDTQYF
CDR3nt: TGTGCCAGCGGGGGACTAGCGGGCACAGATACGCAGTATTTT

d_gene: -
j_gene: TRBJ2-1
abundance: -
v_gene: TRBV12-3/TRBV12-4
CDR3aa: CASSLLGINEKFF
CDR3nt: TGTGCCAGCAGTTTACTGGGGATCAATGAGAAGTTCTTC

d_gene: TRBD1
j_gene: TRBJ1-2
abundance: -
v_gene: TRBV7-2
CDR3aa: CASSQSTGGRNYSYTF
CDR3nt: TGTGCCAGCAGCCAAAGCACAGGGGGCAGGAACTATAGCTACACCTTC

d_gene: TRBD2
j_gene: TRBJ2-5
abundance: -
v_gene: TRBV11-2
CDR3aa: CASSLGRTRKETQYF
CDR3nt: TGTGCCAGCAGCTTAGGAAGGACTAGGAAAGAGACCCAGTACTTC

d_gene: -
j_gene: TRBJ1-6
abundance: few
v_gene: TRBV7-8
CDR3aa: CASSLGIGRSPLHF
CDR3nt: TGTGCCAGCAGCTTAGGGATCGGCCGTTCACCCCTCCACTTT